This T cell receptor beta chain stems from a study of blood T cell repertoires in COVID-19. Study-wide context: Researchers got acute and convalescent COVID-19 samples from the United States, Italy and Spain. The cDNA or gDNA used as material had been derived from T cells, B-cell-depleted T cells, or PBMCs.

Assay: immunoSEQ multiplex PCR; the TCRdb copy retains only in-frame clones and omits some. The data contain 200,000 to 250,000 clones, roughly 84% of them singletons. This clone is a singleton in its sample. This CDR3 has 13 amino acids. Deletions cut 3 bases from V and 6 bases from J, with 9 bases between. The chain recombines TRBV12-3 or TRBV12-4 with TRBJ2-1; D uncertain. The clonotype comes from a woman aged 40 to 49 who had recovered from COVID-19. What was sequenced was PBMCs or T cells enriched from blood (not recorded which). The CDR3 here is CASSFWPPNEQFF. In nucleotides, the CDR3 is TGTGCCAGCAGTTTTTGGCCTCCCAATGAGCAGTTCTTC.